This T cell receptor (beta chain) was identified in a study of patients and donors after allogeneic stem cell transplantation. Per the germline V gene, CDR1 is LGHDT and CDR2 is YNNKEL (reference sequence). The ends were cut back, 4 bases at V and 1 base at J, with 10 bases in the middle. The CDR3 totals 14 residues. TCRdb reanalysed the RT-PCR reads using MiXCR and keeps one entry per CDR3 protein. The sample yields 900,000 to 1,000,000 distinct CDR3 sequences, about a sixth seen once. This clonotype was found a few times. The receptor was isolated from a human donor who was either an allogeneic HSCT recipient or a stem cell or donor lymphocyte infusion donor (not recorded which). It is not recorded whose cells these are; they may come from a transplant donor. The V and J genes are TRBV3-1 and TRBJ1-1; D uncertain. Sequences were obtained from blood, either unsorted or a sorted T cell fraction (not recorded which). In DNA, the CDR3 is TGTGCCAGCAGCCTGAAGTGGGGGAACACTGAAGCTTTCTTT. Translated: CASSLKWGNTEAFF. Looking up the rest from reference TRBV3-1 and TRBJ1-1 gives the full variable domain: DTAVSQTPKYLVTQMGNDKSIKCEQNLGHDTMYWYKQDSKKFLKIMFSYNNKELIINETVPNRFSPKSPDKAHLNLHINSLELGDSAVYFCASSLKWGNTEAFFGQGTRLTVV.